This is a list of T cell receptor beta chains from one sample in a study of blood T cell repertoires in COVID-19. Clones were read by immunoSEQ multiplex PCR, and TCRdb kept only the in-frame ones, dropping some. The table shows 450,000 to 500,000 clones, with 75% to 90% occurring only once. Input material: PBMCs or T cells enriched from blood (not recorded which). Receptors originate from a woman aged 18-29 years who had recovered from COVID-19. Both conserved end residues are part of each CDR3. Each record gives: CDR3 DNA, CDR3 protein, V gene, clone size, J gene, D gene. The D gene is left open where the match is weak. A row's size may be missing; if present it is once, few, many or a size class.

DNA: TGTGCCAGTAGTATGGGCGTCAACACCTACGAGCAGTACTTC
CDR3: CASSMGVNTYEQYF
V: TRBV19
size: once
J: TRBJ2-7
D: .

DNA: TGCGCCAGCAGCATACTGACAGGGAGCTCCTACGAGCAGTACTTC
CDR3: CASSILTGSSYEQYF
V: TRBV5-1
size: .
J: TRBJ2-7
D: TRBD1

DNA: TGTGCCAGCGGGACAGGGAATCAGCCCCAGCATTTT
CDR3: CASGTGNQPQHF
V: TRBV30
size: .
J: TRBJ1-5
D: TRBD1

DNA: TGCGCCAGCAGCCGACGACTAGCGGGGGAAGAGACCCAGTACTTC
CDR3: CASSRRLAGEETQYF
V: TRBV4-1
size: .
J: TRBJ2-5
D: TRBD2

DNA: TGTGCCATCAGTGGGGCTGGCGGGGGAGAGACCCAGTACTTC
CDR3: CAISGAGGGETQYF
V: TRBV10-3
size: .
J: TRBJ2-5
D: TRBD2

DNA: TGTGCCAGTAGTTCGGGGTCGATCGGAGAGACCCAGTACTTC
CDR3: CASSSGSIGETQYF
V: TRBV19
size: .
J: TRBJ2-5
D: .

DNA: TGTGCCAGCCGACCCAAACAGGGGGCGAGTGGCTACACCTTC
CDR3: CASRPKQGASGYTF
V: TRBV13
size: .
J: TRBJ1-2
D: TRBD1

DNA: TGTGCCTGCGGGACAGGGGGATCCGAGCAGTACTTC
CDR3: CACGTGGSEQYF
V: TRBV27
size: once
J: TRBJ2-7
D: TRBD1

DNA: TGTGCCAGCAGTGACAGGGGATATGGCTACACCTTC
CDR3: CASSDRGYGYTF
V: TRBV25-1
size: .
J: TRBJ1-2
D: .

DNA: TGTGCCAGTAGTATTAGGAGCCAGAACACCGGGGAGCTGTTTTTT
CDR3: CASSIRSQNTGELFF
V: TRBV19
size: .
J: TRBJ2-2
D: .

DNA: TGTGCCAGCAGCCCTGGACAGGGGTGGGGAAACACCATATATTTT
CDR3: CASSPGQGWGNTIYF
V: TRBV14
size: once
J: TRBJ1-3
D: TRBD1

DNA: TGCGCCAGCAGCTTAACAAGCGGGGACGGAGATACGCAGTATTTT
CDR3: CASSLTSGDGDTQYF
V: TRBV5-1
size: .
J: TRBJ2-3
D: TRBD2

DNA: TGTGCCAGCGACAGGGGGGGCGAGCAGTTCTTC
CDR3: CASDRGGEQFF
V: TRBV2
size: .
J: TRBJ2-1
D: TRBD1

DNA: TGCGCCAGCAGCTTCTTAGCTAGCGGGGGGGTTCACGGGCAGTATTTT
CDR3: CASSFLASGGVHGQYF
V: TRBV5-1
size: .
J: TRBJ2-3
D: TRBD2

DNA: TGTGCCAGCAGCTTGATAACTAGCGGGGGTTTCAATGAGCAGTTCTTC
CDR3: CASSLITSGGFNEQFF
V: TRBV7-8
size: few
J: TRBJ2-1
D: TRBD2

DNA: TGTGCCAGCTCACCACAGACACGCGAAAAACTGTTTTTT
CDR3: CASSPQTREKLFF
V: TRBV18
size: .
J: TRBJ1-4
D: .

DNA: TGCGCCAGCAGTGAGCTGGACAGGGTAAATCAGCCCCAGCATTTT
CDR3: CASSELDRVNQPQHF
V: TRBV10-2
size: .
J: TRBJ1-5
D: TRBD1

DNA: TGTGCCAGTAGTATAGATCGTCCTCCTCAAAGGGGCGAGCAGTACTTC
CDR3: CASSIDRPPQRGEQYF
V: TRBV19
size: once
J: TRBJ2-7
D: .

DNA: TGTGCCAGCTTGGGACAGTTCAATTCACCCCTCCACTTT
CDR3: CASLGQFNSPLHF
V: TRBV10-3
size: .
J: TRBJ1-6
D: TRBD1

DNA: TGTGCCAGCAGCCGAGGGGGCTTCTCGACCTATGGCTACACCTTC
CDR3: CASSRGGFSTYGYTF
V: TRBV28
size: .
J: TRBJ1-2
D: TRBD1

DNA: TGTGCCAGCTCACGCGATGGGGGGTACACCTTC
CDR3: CASSRDGGYTF
V: TRBV18
size: .
J: TRBJ1-2
D: .

DNA: TGCGCCAGCAGCTACGCAGGGGACTACGAGCAGTACTTC
CDR3: CASSYAGDYEQYF
V: TRBV5-1
size: .
J: TRBJ2-7
D: .

DNA: TGTGCCAGCAGCAGCCGCAGGGATGAGCAGTTCTTC
CDR3: CASSSRRDEQFF
V: TRBV28
size: .
J: TRBJ2-1
D: .

DNA: TGCGCCAGCAGTGAGGTAGGGGGTCAGAACACAGATACGCAGTATTTT
CDR3: CASSEVGGQNTDTQYF
V: TRBV10-1
size: .
J: TRBJ2-3
D: .

DNA: TGTGCCAGCAGCCCACCGACTAGGGACGGGGAGCTGTTTTTT
CDR3: CASSPPTRDGELFF
V: TRBV3-1/TRBV3-2
size: .
J: TRBJ2-2
D: .

DNA: TGTGCCAGCAGCTTAAGCGGGGGGGCGAGGGGCTCCTACAATGAGCAGTTCTTC
CDR3: CASSLSGGARGSYNEQFF
V: TRBV7-2
size: .
J: TRBJ2-1
D: TRBD2

DNA: TGTGCCAGCAGTTTGGGTGTGTGGAGACAGGGTAGCACAGATACGCAGTATTTT
CDR3: CASSLGVWRQGSTDTQYF
V: TRBV27
size: once
J: TRBJ2-3
D: TRBD1

DNA: TGTGCCAGCAGTGAATCCCAGGGGCCCCCGGGCCACTTC
CDR3: CASSESQGPPGHF
V: TRBV2
size: .
J: TRBJ1-2
D: .

DNA: TGTGCCAGCAGCTTAGCCCCCGGGGATATAGCTCCCTCCTACAATGAGCAGTTCTTC
CDR3: CASSLAPGDIAPSYNEQFF
V: TRBV11-2
size: .
J: TRBJ2-1
D: .

DNA: TGCGCCAGCAGCCAGAGGCCGGGACAGGTTATGAACACTGAAGCTTTCTTT
CDR3: CASSQRPGQVMNTEAFF
V: TRBV4-1
size: .
J: TRBJ1-1
D: TRBD1

DNA: TGTGCCAGCAGCACCCGACAGGGGAGCTACGAGCAGTACTTC
CDR3: CASSTRQGSYEQYF
V: TRBV7-2
size: .
J: TRBJ2-7
D: TRBD1

DNA: TGTGCCAGTACCAGACTCAATCAGCCCCAGCATTTT
CDR3: CASTRLNQPQHF
V: TRBV19
size: .
J: TRBJ1-5
D: .

DNA: TGTGCCAGCAGTTACGTTGACAGACGCTACGAGCAGTACTTC
CDR3: CASSYVDRRYEQYF
V: TRBV6-2/TRBV6-3
size: .
J: TRBJ2-7
D: .

DNA: TGTGCCAGCAGTCTAGGACTAGCGGGGGATGAGCAGTTCTTC
CDR3: CASSLGLAGDEQFF
V: TRBV6-5
size: few
J: TRBJ2-1
D: TRBD2

DNA: TGTGCCTGGAGCGCGACCGTACAGGGGCAGCCCCAGCATTTT
CDR3: CAWSATVQGQPQHF
V: TRBV30
size: .
J: TRBJ1-5
D: TRBD1

DNA: TGTGCCATCAGTGAGGAGGGAGCCACAGATACGCAGTATTTT
CDR3: CAISEEGATDTQYF
V: TRBV10-3
size: .
J: TRBJ2-3
D: .

DNA: TGCGCCAGCAGGACTAGGGGCCTGTCTGGGGCCAACGTCCTGACTTTC
CDR3: CASRTRGLSGANVLTF
V: TRBV5-1
size: .
J: TRBJ2-6
D: .

DNA: TGTGCCAGCAGCCAAGATTTAATCGCAGGAGGGGGCTACACCTTC
CDR3: CASSQDLIAGGGYTF
V: TRBV3-1/TRBV3-2
size: few
J: TRBJ1-2
D: .

DNA: TGTGCCAGCAGCCCCAACAGGGCCACTAATGAAAAACTGTTTTTT
CDR3: CASSPNRATNEKLFF
V: TRBV7-7
size: .
J: TRBJ1-4
D: .

DNA: TGTGCCTGGAGTCGAGAAGATATCTCTGGAAACACCATATATTTT
CDR3: CAWSREDISGNTIYF
V: TRBV30
size: .
J: TRBJ1-3
D: .

DNA: TGTGCCAGCAGCTCCGGGACTCTAACCGGGGAGCTGTTTTTT
CDR3: CASSSGTLTGELFF
V: TRBV5-4
size: .
J: TRBJ2-2
D: .

DNA: TGTGCCAGCAGCTTAGGGACTCTACCAGAGACAGATACGCAGTATTTT
CDR3: CASSLGTLPETDTQYF
V: TRBV7-9
size: .
J: TRBJ2-3
D: .

DNA: TGTGCCAGCAGTTTCAGGTCCTTCAGTGAAAAACTGTTTTTT
CDR3: CASSFRSFSEKLFF
V: TRBV28
size: .
J: TRBJ1-4
D: .

DNA: TGTGCCAGCAGCTCCCCTACAGATACGCAGTATTTT
CDR3: CASSSPTDTQYF
V: TRBV28
size: .
J: TRBJ2-3
D: .

DNA: TGTGCCAGCAATAGGGACAGGAGCCATAATTCACCCCTCCACTTT
CDR3: CASNRDRSHNSPLHF
V: TRBV2
size: .
J: TRBJ1-6
D: TRBD1

DNA: TGTGCCAGCTCTTACAGGAGCTCTGGAAACACCATATATTTT
CDR3: CASSYRSSGNTIYF
V: TRBV3-1/TRBV3-2
size: .
J: TRBJ1-3
D: .

DNA: TGTGCCCGACCGGGACAGGGGTACAATAAGTTC
CDR3: CARPGQGYNKF
V: TRBV21-1
size: .
J: TRBJ2-7
D: .

DNA: TGTGCCACTTTACAGGGGGCCCTCGTCGGGGAGCTGTTTTTT
CDR3: CATLQGALVGELFF
V: TRBV19
size: .
J: TRBJ2-2
D: TRBD1

DNA: TGTGCCTGGAGAGCACAGGGTTCTAATGAAAAACTGTTTTTT
CDR3: CAWRAQGSNEKLFF
V: TRBV30
size: .
J: TRBJ1-4
D: .

DNA: TGTGCCAGCAGGTACAGGGGTACGAACACTGAAGCTTTCTTT
CDR3: CASRYRGTNTEAFF
V: TRBV7-9
size: once
J: TRBJ1-1
D: TRBD1

DNA: TGTGCCAGCAGAACTAGCGGGGGGTCCACAGATACGCAGTATTTT
CDR3: CASRTSGGSTDTQYF
V: TRBV4-2
size: .
J: TRBJ2-3
D: TRBD2

DNA: TGCGCCAGCAGCTTGTCCCAGGGGTCAGGGACCCAGTACTTC
CDR3: CASSLSQGSGTQYF
V: TRBV5-1
size: .
J: TRBJ2-5
D: .

DNA: TGTGCCAGCAGCCTGGGACAGGGTCGGACTGAAGCTTTCTTT
CDR3: CASSLGQGRTEAFF
V: TRBV5-4
size: .
J: TRBJ1-1
D: TRBD1

DNA: TGTGCCAGCAGCTTAGACAGGGGATCTGGAAACACCATATATTTT
CDR3: CASSLDRGSGNTIYF
V: TRBV7-2
size: few
J: TRBJ1-3
D: TRBD1

DNA: TGCGCCAGCAGCCAAAGGACAGGGGGAAACACTGAAGCTTTCTTT
CDR3: CASSQRTGGNTEAFF
V: TRBV5-1
size: .
J: TRBJ1-1
D: TRBD1

DNA: TGTGCCAACGAGGGACAGAGTAACACCGGGGAGCTGTTTTTT
CDR3: CANEGQSNTGELFF
V: TRBV2
size: .
J: TRBJ2-2
D: TRBD1

DNA: TGTGCCAGCAGCCCCCTAGGACAGTTCGGCTCTGGAAACACCATATATTTT
CDR3: CASSPLGQFGSGNTIYF
V: TRBV7-6
size: .
J: TRBJ1-3
D: .